The rows below give T cell receptor beta chains drawn from one sample of a study of blood T cell repertoires in COVID-19. Measured with immunoSEQ multiplex PCR; TCRdb has only the in-frame clones, and not every one. In the table there are 150,000 to 180,000 clones, around 83% of which are singletons. Sequenced material: peripheral blood. The receptors were gathered from a woman aged 60 to 75 with COVID-19, enrolled during active disease. The CDR3 runs from the conserved cysteine through the conserved F or W. The order of the fields is D gene, V gene, J gene, CDR3 protein. A D gene is named only where the DNA matches it firmly.

>.|TRBV6-5|TRBJ1-2
CASRKTGSNYGYTF
>.|TRBV7-2|TRBJ2-5
CASSLASGWETQYF
>TRBD1|TRBV30|TRBJ1-6
CAWKRRSDRVTSPLHF
>TRBD1|TRBV10-1|TRBJ2-5
CASSDTGTGAETQYF
>.|TRBV11-3|TRBJ1-1
CASSLYIGTEAFF
>TRBD1|TRBV18|TRBJ1-5
CASSPPGGRSNQPQHF
>.|TRBV18|TRBJ2-5
CASSPPGMVIKETQYF
>TRBD1|TRBV6-1|TRBJ2-5
CASSAIGTAYQETQYF
>.|TRBV11-1|TRBJ2-7
CASSLVGGYSNEQYF
>TRBD2|TRBV5-1|TRBJ2-1
CASSLATSGMTNEQFF
>TRBD1|TRBV5-1|TRBJ1-1
CASSGGQGWTEAFF
>TRBD2|TRBV5-1|TRBJ2-1
CASWGASGRKSYNEQFF
>.|TRBV5-1|TRBJ1-2
CASSPTWGPLVYTF